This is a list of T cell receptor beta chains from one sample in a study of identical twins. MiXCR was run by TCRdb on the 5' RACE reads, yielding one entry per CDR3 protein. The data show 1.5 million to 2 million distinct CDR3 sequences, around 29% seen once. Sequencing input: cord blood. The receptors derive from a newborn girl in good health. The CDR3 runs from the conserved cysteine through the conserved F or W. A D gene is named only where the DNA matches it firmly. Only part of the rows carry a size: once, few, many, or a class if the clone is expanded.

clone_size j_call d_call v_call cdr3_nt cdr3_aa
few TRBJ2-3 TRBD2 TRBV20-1 TGCAGTGCTAGGCGGGGGGGCCCCACAGATACGCAGTATTTT CSARRGGPTDTQYF
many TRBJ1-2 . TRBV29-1 TGCAGCGTTGAAGGCCTATTGGATCGGCCTAACTATGGCTACACCTTC CSVEGLLDRPNYGYTF
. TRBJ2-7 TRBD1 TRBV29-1 TGCAGCGTCCAAGACAGGGTAACCTCCTACGAGCAGTACTTC CSVQDRVTSYEQYF
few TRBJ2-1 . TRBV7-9 TGTGCCAGCAGAAGGACAGCACAAGCGCCGATCCACAATGAGCAGTTCTTC CASRRTAQAPIHNEQFF
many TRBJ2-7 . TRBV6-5 TGTGCCACCCTAAAGGCACAGAACGAGCAGTACTTC CATLKAQNEQYF
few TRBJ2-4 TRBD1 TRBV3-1 TGTGCCAGCAGCCAAGAGCCCACGGGACAGGGGAACTTAGCCAAAAACATTCAGTACTTC CASSQEPTGQGNLAKNIQYF
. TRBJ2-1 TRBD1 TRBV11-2 TGTGCCAGCAGGGGTACCGGGACAGGGAGTTACAATGAGCAGTTCTTC CASRGTGTGSYNEQFF
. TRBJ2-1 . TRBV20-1 TGCAGTGCTAGAGGATCACAAGACTCGTACAATGAGCAGTTCTTC CSARGSQDSYNEQFF
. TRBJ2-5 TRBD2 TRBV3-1 TGTGCCAGCAGCCAAGACGCGGCTAGCGGACGTGCGACCCAGTACTTC CASSQDAASGRATQYF
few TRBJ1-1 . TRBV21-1 TGTGCCAGCAGCAAAGACCCCTCCCAGGGGCCCACTGAAGCTTTCTTT CASSKDPSQGPTEAFF
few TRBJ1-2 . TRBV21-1 TGTGCCAGCAGCAAAGTAGCGGGTGATGGCTACACCTTC CASSKVAGDGYTF
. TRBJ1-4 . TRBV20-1 TGCAGTGCTAGACTCAGGGAGATTGATGAAAAACTGTTTTTT CSARLREIDEKLFF
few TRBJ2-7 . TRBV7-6 TGTGCCAGCAGCTTAGGGGGGCCAGTCGATGAGCAGTACTTC CASSLGGPVDEQYF
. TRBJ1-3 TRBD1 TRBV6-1 TGTGCCAGCAGTGTCGAAGACAGGGGTGGTGGAAACACCATATATTTT CASSVEDRGGGNTIYF
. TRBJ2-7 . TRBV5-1 TGCGCCAGCAGCTTGGAGAGCACTACGGGGCAGTACTTC CASSLESTTGQYF
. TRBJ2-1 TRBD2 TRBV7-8 TGTGCCAGCAGCCCCAGCAGGGCGGGGGATTGTGAGCAGTTCTTC CASSPSRAGDCEQFF
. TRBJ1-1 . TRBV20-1 TGCAGTGCTACTCCAGGGGTACGTTGGGACACTGAAGCTTTCTTT CSATPGVRWDTEAFF
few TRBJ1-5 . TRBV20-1 TGCAGTGCTATAGACGGGCAGTATAGCAATCAGCCCCAGCATTTT CSAIDGQYSNQPQHF
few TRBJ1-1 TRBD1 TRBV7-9 TGTGCCAGCAGCTTCCGACAGGGGGAAGCTTTCTTT CASSFRQGEAFF
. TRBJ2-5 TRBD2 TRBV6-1 TGTGCCAGCAGAGGAGCGGGGGTCGTGTATAATGAGCAGTACTTC CASRGAGVVYNEQYF
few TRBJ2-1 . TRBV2 TGTGCCAGCAGTGAAGCGTATATAGGGAGCGATGAGCAGTTCTTC CASSEAYIGSDEQFF
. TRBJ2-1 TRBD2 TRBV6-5 TGTGCCAGCAGCTTTAGCGGGAGAGACTACAATGAGCAGTTCTTC CASSFSGRDYNEQFF
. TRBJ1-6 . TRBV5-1 TGCGCCAGCAGCTTGAACAGGGTTTCACCCCTCCACTTT CASSLNRVSPLHF
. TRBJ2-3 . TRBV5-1 TGCGCCAGCAGCTTTCCCACTCAACCTAGCACAGATACGCAGTATTTT CASSFPTQPSTDTQYF
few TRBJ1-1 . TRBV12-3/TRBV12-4 TGTGCCAGCAGTTTTTTGATCCCTAAAACTGAAGCTTTCTTT CASSFLIPKTEAFF
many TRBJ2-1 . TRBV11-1 TGTGCCAGCAGCTTTAGCCCAGGCAATCTGAATGAGCAGTTCTTC CASSFSPGNLNEQFF